This paragraph covers one T cell receptor beta chain sequence. What it recognizes is unknown. This entry is derived from a study of CD8+ T cells in alopecia areata. Study at large: Tofacitinib was taken orally by treated patients, and the dose was 5 to 10 mg twice daily. Findings and limits, study-wide: Mouse data revealed clearer TCR sharing than patient data did, a gap possibly tied to HLA. Numerous clones, expanded in lesions, remained in scalp and blood during tofacitinib.

RNA was extracted and reverse transcribed into cDNA as the sequencing template. Measured with immunoSEQ multiplex PCR; TCRdb has only the in-frame clones, and not every one. The sample shows about 87,000 clones, 70% to 85% of them seen only once. This CDR3 region has 13 residues. The V gene lost 6 bases and the J gene lost 2 bases, with 11 bases spanning the gap. Germline loops: CDR1 PRHDT, CDR2 FYEKMQ (reference sequence). The sample's treatment: oral pan-JAK inhibitor, 5-10 mg twice daily. Material: CD8+ T cells sorted from blood, obtained at approximately week 42, from a patient treated with tofacitinib. The TCR was taken from a human donor with alopecia areata. The chain carries TRBV13 and TRBJ2-7, with D unclear. The CDR3, as DNA: TGTGCCAGCAGTCAGACTGATGCCTACGAGCAGTACTTC. Encoded protein: CASSQTDAYEQYF.